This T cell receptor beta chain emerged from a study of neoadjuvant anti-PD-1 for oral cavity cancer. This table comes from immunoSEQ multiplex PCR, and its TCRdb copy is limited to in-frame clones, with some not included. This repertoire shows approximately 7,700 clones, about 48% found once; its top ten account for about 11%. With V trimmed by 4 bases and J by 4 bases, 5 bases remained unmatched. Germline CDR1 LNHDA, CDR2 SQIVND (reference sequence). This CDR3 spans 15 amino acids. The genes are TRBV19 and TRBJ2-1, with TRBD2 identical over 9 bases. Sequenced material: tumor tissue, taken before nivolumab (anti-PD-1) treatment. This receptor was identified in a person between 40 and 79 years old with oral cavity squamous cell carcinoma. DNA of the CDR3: TGTGCCAGTAGTACTGGGACTAGCCGATACAATGAGCAGTTCTTC. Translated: CASSTGTSRYNEQFF.